Included here is one TCR beta chain sequence, with context. This clonotype occurred many times. Its antigen remains unidentified. Base-call qualities are not available, and no considerably larger clone is one nucleotide away. Systemically healthy Caucasian individuals from Russia, some 38 in total and aged about 6 to 100 years, were included as donors. Each donor gave approximately 9.3 milliliters of peripheral blood, collected into EDTA-treated Vacutainer tubes. Ficoll-Paque density-gradient centrifugation was used to isolate PBMCs, with at least 7 million obtained per sample. Trizol reagent was used to extract total RNA from PBMCs, with at least 6 micrograms per sample. Naive CD45RAhigh/CD27high T cell percentages were measured by flow cytometry on a PBMC aliquot from every donor. The record originates from a study of blood T cells in healthy people across ages (dated by TCRdb to between 2014 and 2017). A note on the overall study: Template switching captured roughly one uniquely barcoded TCR beta cDNA molecule per two T cells in model experiments. Donors were grouped into four age groups: young (average 16 years), middle-aged (less than 40), aged (around 66) and long-lived (approximately 82). To track age-related changes in TCR beta repertoire diversity, the study relied on deep sequencing normalized with unique cDNA molecular identifiers. For two donors (one aged 18 to 29 and one aged 80 or older), the study analyzed two additional independent replicas of 1 million unique cDNA reads from the same blood draw. The research as a whole found: Compared with the aged group, the long-lived group had more naive CD4+ T cells, fewer expanded clones and increased TCR diversity, a pattern suggesting age selection. Observed TCR beta diversity per million T cells fell roughly linearly with age, and a significant reduction was already apparent by age around 40. Because donor CMV infection status was unknown, age-related changes in expanded clonotypes were potentially confounded. Since profiling was done on bulk unsorted PBMCs, naive and antigen-experienced compartments could not be conclusively compared. Observed TCR beta diversity correlated strongly with the percentage of naive T cells measured by flow cytometry. Estimates of total diversity based on one million sequenced T cells were regarded as lower bounds and as underestimates.

Receptor libraries were prepared by 5' RACE. Sequencing relied on an Illumina HiSeq 2500. A second PCR of roughly 7 to 11 cycles was performed with a sample-barcoded 5' primer and a J-beta primer mix. Each TCR beta cDNA molecule received a unique molecular identifier from a template-switch 5' adaptor carrying 12 random nucleotides. At least 2.5 million CDR3-containing paired-end reads were obtained from each sample. First-strand cDNA synthesis was performed from all RNA using the Mint cDNA synthesis kit, with priming by a TRBC-specific oligonucleotide. Following uracil-DNA glycosylase treatment, a first 18-cycle PCR with universal primers M1SS and BC2_uni_R was performed on all cDNA. Regarding the original processing steps: Each sample was normalized by randomly selecting 1 million high-quality reads, each carrying a distinct molecular identifier. Instead of being binned into consensus sequences, reads with shared molecular identifiers were discarded. MiTCR, with a Q25 quality threshold and the strictest error-elimination algorithm, was used for CDR3 identification, clonotype clustering and error correction. A nonparametric unseen species model using Euler transformation provided a lower-bound estimate of total TCR beta diversity. Through fastp at Q25 and MiXCR, TCRdb rebuilt clones from the public reads, retaining in-frame beta chains. Every entry covers one CDR3 protein and lists the most common genes and DNA from its rows. These V and J calls are TCRdb output, not the study's own analysis. Recorded for this sample are about 510,000 distinct CDR3 sequences; approximately 26% of them occurred a single time. 3% to 4.5% of the sample comes from the top ten.

For CDR1 and CDR2, the germline V gene lists SGDLS and YYNGEE. The trim is 3 bases for V and 0 bases for J, with a gap of 12 bases between the germline ends. The CDR3 contains 15 residues, cysteine and phenylalanine counted. Only the CDR3 part of the read is kept: 45 bases, read in frame from the first base. These records were also assigned to another study, of T cells of mothers and their children. As described in the second report: The donors were nine systemically healthy Caucasian individuals, made up of three mothers and their six children. cDNA synthesis consumed the entire amount of extracted RNA, loaded at around 1.5 ug RNA in each 15 ul reaction. In the second PCR, the M1S primer added sample barcodes and 2-4 random nucleotides. More than 8 million TCR beta CDR3 reads were obtained from each mother, and roughly 3.1 million reads were obtained from each child. TCR recombination output is similarly shaped by thymic selection in related and unrelated pairs, with a minor effect exerted by inherited differences. Normalized repertoire overlap in related mother-child pairs was always slightly higher than in unrelated mother-child pairs, but the difference was never significant. No persistent microchimeric T cell clones were found, with a detection sensitivity of approximately 110 clones per million clonotypes. In the study, deep NGS was used to compare the TCR beta repertoires of mothers and children, and features distinguishing related mother-child pairs from unrelated individuals were sought. On average, the children were around 11 +/- 4 years old, while the mothers were around 40 +/- 4 years old. After adapters were ligated using NEBNext reagents, the libraries underwent 100+100 nt paired-end sequencing on an Illumina HiSeq 2000. To prevent cross-contamination, the mother and child libraries were prepared one month apart and sequenced in separate runs. For each donor, somewhere between roughly 450,000 and 2,000,000 distinct TCR beta clonotypes were identified. Naive TCR beta clonotypes were estimated from low-frequency clonotypes matched to each donor's FACS-determined naive share, without sorting.

This clonotype was sampled from a boy younger than 10 in good health. The sequenced material came from blood. The chain is assembled from TRBV9 and TRBJ2-5; the D region possibly corresponds to TRBD2 (5 bases align). The CDR3 region has the sequence CASSASAGNQETQYF. The DNA sequence is TGTGCCAGCAGCGCTTCAGCCGGGAACCAAGAGACCCAGTACTTC.